Each of the 23 T cell receptor beta chains below was sequenced from the same sample in a study of blood T cell repertoires in COVID-19. Generated by immunoSEQ multiplex PCR, the TCRdb table keeps only in-frame clones and is missing some. This table holds 200,000 to 250,000 clones, more than 85% found once. Material: peripheral blood. These receptors came from a man in his 60s with acute or convalescent COVID-19.

Details on this clone: Sequence at one end of the junction differs from germline and may be a read error. The rearrangement links TRBV4-1 to TRBJ2-5, with a weak D call TRBD2 (5 bases). The CDR3 consists of 15 residues. Germline CDR1 MGHRA, CDR2 YSYEKL. CDR3 coding DNA: TGCGCCAGCAGCCAAGATGACGGGGATAGCCCCCGTCCGAACTTC. The encoded protein is CASSQDDGDSPRPNF.

Only a few counts were recorded for this clone. J is TRBJ1-4 and V is TRBV10-3, with TRBD1 identical over 9 bases. The V segment lost 6 bases and the J segment 8 bases; nucleotides outside the gene matches: 1. The CDR3 runs 12 residues. CDR1 and CDR2 from the germline V gene are ENHRY and SYGVKD. CDR3 coding DNA: TGTGCCATCAGAGGGACAGGGGAAAAACTGTTTTTT. It encodes CAIRGTGEKLFF.

V and J are TRBV5-4 and TRBJ2-4, with 15 bases lining up with TRBD2. The V gene end was trimmed by 3 bases and the J gene end by 3 bases; junction bases not matched to a gene: 7. The V gene's germline CDR1 is SGHNT and CDR2 YYREEE (reference sequence). This CDR3 contains 18 residues. The CDR3 loop is CASSSLGLAGGGKNIQYF. CDR3 DNA: TGTGCCAGCAGCTCCCTCGGACTAGCGGGGGGGGGCAAAAACATTCAGTACTTC.

V and J are TRBV23-1 and TRBJ2-3; TRBD2 matches 8 bases. TRBV23-1 is treated as an ORF (open reading frame) with a function not yet certain. V gave up 3 bases and J gave up 6 bases; unmatched junction bases: 8. This CDR3 contains 15 residues. Written as DNA, the CDR3 is TGCGCCAGCAGTCACCTCGGGACTAGACGGGATACGCAGTATTTT. Translated, it gives CASSHLGTRRDTQYF.

V usage is TRBV18 and J usage is TRBJ2-7; tentatively, D is TRBD1 (6 bases). Germline V gene sequence: CDR1 KGHSH, CDR2 LQKENI. This CDR3 is 17 amino acids long. V gave up 3 bases and J gave up 3 bases, with 21 bases separating them. In DNA form, the CDR3 reads TGTGCCAGCTCACCTCACCGGGACACTCTTTCGGGCTACGAGCAGTACTTC. This gives the protein CASSPHRDTLSGYEQYF.

This clone showed up just a few times. The chain joins TRBV28 to TRBJ1-2; TRBD1 matches 8 bases. CDR3 length: 14 amino acids. Germline V CDR1 and CDR2: MDHEN, SYDVKM. With V trimmed by 10 bases and J by 4 bases, 11 bases remained unmatched. This CDR3 is CATHRTGRTYGYTF. In DNA, the CDR3 is TGTGCCACCCATCGGACAGGGCGGACCTATGGCTACACCTTC.

This clone was recorded only once. The chain links TRBV6-5 to TRBJ1-2, with a weak D call TRBD1 (5 bases). CDR3 length equals 12 residues. The germline V gene encodes CDR1 MNHEY and CDR2 SVGAGI. V was pared by 5 bases and J by 2 bases, with 6 bases between. The CDR3 sequence is CASSTGNYGYTF. DNA of the CDR3: TGTGCCAGCAGTACAGGAAACTATGGCTACACCTTC.

J is TRBJ2-1 and V is TRBV7-9; D gene uncertain. CDR1 and CDR2 (germline): SEHNR, FQNEAQ (reference sequence). Trimming removed 0 bases from V and 4 bases from J, with 7 bases in between. This CDR3 comprises 14 residues. In DNA form, the CDR3 reads TGTGCCAGCAGCTTAGCGCTCGGGTACAATGAGCAGTTCTTC. Translation: CASSLALGYNEQFF.

This sequence joins TRBV19 and TRBJ2-2; TRBD1 matches 8 bases. The V and J ends lost 8 bases and 2 bases, in that order; junction bases with no gene match: 4. This CDR3 comprises 14 residues. Germline CDR1 reads LNHDA; CDR2 reads SQIVND (reference sequence). The chain's CDR3 is CASVDRANTGELFF. The CDR3 nucleotides are TGTGCCAGTGTGGACAGGGCAAACACCGGGGAGCTGTTTTTT.

The J gene is TRBJ2-3, the V gene TRBV3-1 (or the pseudogene TRBV3-2), with TRBD2 as a possible D gene (5 bases). This CDR3 region has 14 residues. From germline, CDR1 is LGHDT and CDR2 YNNKEL (reference sequence). V was trimmed by 3 bases and J by 1 base, leaving 8 bases between them. The CDR3 DNA reads as TGTGCCAGCAGCCAGAGGGTCGGCACAGATACGCAGTATTTT. It yields the protein CASSQRVGTDTQYF.

J is TRBJ1-3 and V is TRBV5-1; D gene uncertain. The germline gives CDR1 SGHRS, CDR2 YFSETQ. The length of the CDR3 is 18 residues. The V end was cut by 0 bases, the J end by 1 base, with 17 bases between. This CDR3 reads CASSLVGGGRDSGNTIYF. DNA for the CDR3: TGCGCCAGCAGCTTGGTCGGCGGCGGCAGAGATTCTGGAAACACCATATATTTT.

The rearrangement links TRBV2 to TRBJ2-7, with D perhaps TRBD2 (5 bases). CDR3 length: 10 residues. The germline V gene has CDR1 SNHLY and CDR2 FYNNEI. Trimming removed 6 bases from V and 6 bases from J, with 6 bases in between. The chain's CDR3 is CASREGEQYF. CDR3 coding DNA: TGTGCCAGCAGAGAGGGCGAGCAGTACTTC.

This chain joins TRBV6-2 or TRBV6-3 and TRBJ2-5; 8 bases match TRBD2. The germline gives CDR1 MNHEY, CDR2 SVGEGT. V was clipped by 0 bases and J by 2 bases; unmatched bases: 5. The CDR3 length is 16 residues. DNA of the CDR3: TGTGCCAGCAGTTACTCTAGCGGGGAGATTCAAGAGACCCAGTACTTC. This encodes CASSYSSGEIQETQYF.

The chain couples TRBV15 to TRBJ2-1, with D possibly TRBD1 on 6 matching bases. Trimming took off 5 bases at V and 1 base at J, with 15 bases between the two ends. The CDR3 loop spans 16 amino acids. CDR1 and CDR2 (germline): LNHNV, YYDKDF (reference sequence). CDR3 protein: CATSGVSGDSYNEQFF. The CDR3 nucleotides are TGTGCCACCAGCGGGGTCTCAGGGGATTCCTACAATGAGCAGTTCTTC.

This clone was recorded only once. V gene TRBV11-2 combines with J gene TRBJ2-5; TRBD2 matches at 16 bases. Trimming took 5 bases from V and 0 from J; bases not matched to a gene: 6. Germline CDR1 is SGHAT and CDR2 is FQNNGV. The CDR3 runs to 18 residues. CDR3 loop: CASSPGTSGGGYQETQYF. CDR3 nucleotides: TGTGCCAGCAGCCCAGGGACTAGCGGGGGGGGGTACCAAGAGACCCAGTACTTC.

The chain combines TRBV6-2 or TRBV6-3 with TRBJ2-5; tentatively, D is TRBD1 (6 bases). The V and J ends lost 0 bases and 2 bases respectively, with 13 bases between them. Germline CDR1 is MNHEY and CDR2 is SVGEGT. The CDR3 spans 16 residues. The CDR3 spells CASSYSLQGSQETQYF. As DNA, the CDR3 is TGTGCCAGCAGTTACTCCCTCCAGGGGTCGCAAGAGACCCAGTACTTC.

The V and J genes are TRBV28 and TRBJ1-2, with TRBD1 identical over 8 bases. This CDR3 is built from 14 residues. With 6 bases clipped from V and 8 bases from J, the junction kept 11 bases outside the gene matches. CDR1 is MDHEN and CDR2 is SYDVKM in the germline V gene. The CDR3 nucleotides are TGTGCCAGCAGCCCTGGGACAGGAAAAAGAGGCTACACCTTC. Residues: CASSPGTGKRGYTF.

This clone has a handful of counts. The chain has TRBV10-1 and TRBJ2-7, with 12 bases identical to TRBD2. V dropped 6 bases and J dropped 4; count of bases not matched to a gene: 7. Germline CDR1 is WNHNN and CDR2 is SYGVQD (reference sequence). The CDR3 consists of 15 residues. CDR3: CASSRLAGVIYEQYF. In nucleotides, the CDR3 is TGCGCCAGCAGCCGACTAGCGGGGGTGATTTACGAGCAGTACTTC.

For the CDR3, the DNA is TGTGCCAGCCTCCTGGGGGGGAGTGAAGCTTTCTTT. Translation gives CASLLGGSEAFF. V and J are TRBV2 and TRBJ1-1; the D gene is possibly TRBD1 (5 bases). V lost 8 bases and J 7 bases, leaving 14 bases between the germline ends. This CDR3 has 12 amino acids. Looked up from germline, CDR1 is SNHLY and CDR2 is FYNNEI.

The rearrangement joins TRBV27 to TRBJ2-1; 7 bases line up with TRBD1. Trimming at V came to 0 bases and at J to 4 bases, leaving 0 bases not matched to a gene. The CDR3 covers 14 residues. Per the germline V gene, CDR1 is MNHEY and CDR2 is SMNVEV (reference sequence). CDR3 amino acids: CASSLSDRYNEQFF. For the CDR3, the DNA is TGTGCCAGCAGTTTATCGGACAGGTACAATGAGCAGTTCTTC.

As concerns this clone: The sample holds other DNA sequences that translate to the same CDR3. V usage is TRBV18 and J usage is TRBJ2-7, with D maybe TRBD2 (6 bases). CDR1 and CDR2 from the germline V gene are KGHSH and LQKENI. The CDR3 loop spans 12 amino acids. V was clipped by 6 bases and J by 3 bases, with 9 bases between them. Here the CDR3 DNA reads TGTGCCAGCTCTCCCGGGGGCTACGAGCAGTACTTC. The encoded protein is CASSPGGYEQYF.

The V call is TRBV7-9, the J call TRBJ2-7; perhaps TRBD1 as D (6 bases). This CDR3 spans 14 amino acids. V lost 3 bases to trimming and J lost 5 bases, with 14 bases between them. The germline V gene encodes CDR1 SEHNR and CDR2 FQNEAQ (reference sequence). The CDR3 DNA sequence: TGTGCCAGCAGCTTGGCAGGGGCTGGGGACGAGCAGTACTTC. Amino acid sequence: CASSLAGAGDEQYF.

Turning to this clone: Other DNA sequences of this sample code for an identical CDR3. V and J are TRBV9 and TRBJ2-3; 7 bases line up with TRBD2. Germline assignment: CDR1 SGDLS and CDR2 YYNGEE. J gave up 6 bases and V 0 bases, and 1 base lay outside the gene matches. The CDR3 is 13 amino acids. CDR3 region: CASSVVGRDTQYF. The CDR3 region has the DNA TGTGCCAGCAGCGTAGTCGGGAGGGATACGCAGTATTTT.